One sample yielded the 18 T cell receptor beta chains listed below, sequenced in a study of blood T cell repertoires in COVID-19. Only in-frame clones appear in the TCRdb table, and some are missing; sequencing was by immunoSEQ multiplex PCR. The data contain 250,000 to 300,000 clones, roughly 91% of them singletons. The sequencing sample was made of PBMCs or T cells enriched from blood (not recorded which). The receptors originated from a woman in her sixties or seventies in a cohort exposed to, infected with or recovered from COVID-19 (not recorded which).

This sequence joins TRBV5-1 and TRBJ1-4; 9 bases agree with TRBD1. The junction had 6 bases not matched to a gene; V was cut back by 4 bases and J by 8 bases. The germline CDR1 and CDR2 sequences are SGHRS and YFSETQ. The CDR3 loop spans 14 amino acids. CDR3 protein: CASSPGTGSEKLFF. In DNA, the CDR3 is TGCGCCAGCAGCCCCGGGACAGGGTCCGAAAAACTGTTTTTT.

This chain joins TRBV7-2 and TRBJ1-4; the D gene is possibly TRBD1 (5 bases). Germline CDR1 and CDR2: SGHTA and FQGNSA. There are 13 residues in the CDR3. Trimming pared 4 bases from V and 8 bases from J, leaving 11 bases between. In DNA, the CDR3 is TGTGCCAGCAGCTACGACAGAGGAGAAAAACTGTTTTTT. Translating gives CASSYDRGEKLFF.

This clone has more than one count but fewer than ten. The chain combines TRBV27 with TRBJ1-2, with 10 nucleotides matching TRBD1. The germline V gene has CDR1 MNHEY and CDR2 SMNVEV (reference sequence). The V and J ends lost 6 bases and 3 bases, in that order; junction bases with no gene match: 4. The CDR3 loop spans 14 amino acids. CDR3 amino acids: CASRRDRGYYGYTF. The DNA of the CDR3 is TGTGCCAGCAGGCGGGACAGGGGATACTATGGCTACACCTTC.

The gene calls are TRBV5-1 and TRBJ2-2; D remains ambiguous. V lost 2 bases to trimming and J lost 3 bases, with 14 bases between them. Germline loops: CDR1 SGHRS, CDR2 YFSETQ. The length of the CDR3 is 16 residues. The chain's CDR3 is CASSLRPGPDTGELFF. The CDR3, as DNA: TGCGCCAGCAGCTTACGCCCGGGTCCGGACACCGGGGAGCTGTTTTTT.

The chain combines TRBV10-3 with TRBJ2-5; D perhaps matches TRBD2 (5 bases). This CDR3 has 12 residues. V gave up 2 bases and J gave up 7 bases, with 8 bases separating them. The germline V gene has CDR1 ENHRY and CDR2 SYGVKD. The CDR3 bases are TGTGCCATCAGTGAGGTTGGAGGGACCCAGTACTTC. Residues: CAISEVGGTQYF.

The chain recombines TRBV4-2 with TRBJ2-3, with D perhaps TRBD2 (6 bases). CDR3 length: 16 residues. The V end lost 0 bases, the J end lost 1 base, and 11 bases lay between the germline ends. The germline gives CDR1 LGHNA, CDR2 YNFKEQ. DNA for the CDR3: TGTGCCAGCAGCCAAGATCCGGGACTGGGCACAGATACGCAGTATTTT. As protein: CASSQDPGLGTDTQYF.

V usage is TRBV7-3 and J usage is TRBJ2-1; possible D gene TRBD2, 6 bases. Germline V lookup: CDR1 SGHTA, CDR2 FQGTGA. Trimming left V 5 bases short and J 8 bases short, with 13 bases between. The CDR3 is 13 amino acids. CDR3 loop: CASSPRRGDEQFF. In DNA form, the CDR3 reads TGTGCCAGCAGCCCTAGGCGGGGCGATGAGCAGTTCTTC.

The CDR3 is CASSKGQGKNIQYF. CDR3 sequence (DNA): TGTGCCAGTAGTAAGGGACAGGGCAAAAACATTCAGTACTTC. This chain links TRBV19 with TRBJ2-4; 9 bases align to TRBD1. The CDR3 covers 14 residues. Per germline, CDR1 LNHDA and CDR2 SQIVND (reference sequence). V lost 4 bases, J lost 3 bases, and 1 base stayed unmatched.

This clone is a singleton in its sample. The rearrangement joins TRBV6-5 to TRBJ1-5; TRBD1 is a possible D gene (6 bases). This CDR3 has 13 amino acids. Germline-derived CDR1 and CDR2 are MNHEY and SVGAGI. The germline V and J ends were trimmed by 5 bases and 5 bases, with 10 bases remaining between them. The CDR3, as DNA: TGTGCCAGCAGTAGACAGGCCGATCAGCCCCAGCATTTT. Amino acids: CASSRQADQPQHF.

This chain uses TRBV19 with TRBJ2-1; 7 bases agree with TRBD2. The CDR3 runs 13 residues. The germline V gene encodes CDR1 LNHDA and CDR2 SQIVND (reference sequence). V dropped 4 bases and J dropped 10; count of bases not matched to a gene: 7. CDR3 in amino acids: CASSTTPGGEQFF. In nucleotides, the CDR3 is TGTGCCAGTAGTACCACTCCCGGGGGGGAGCAGTTCTTC.

This clone turned up a few times. The rearrangement links TRBV5-1 to TRBJ2-3, with TRBD2 as a possible D gene (6 bases). The CDR3 covers 11 residues. Germline loops: CDR1 SGHRS, CDR2 YFSETQ. Trimming left V 4 bases short and J 12 bases short, with 12 bases between. CDR3 region: CASSPGGVQYF. The CDR3, as DNA: TGCGCCAGCAGCCCAGGCGGGGTACAGTATTTT.

The chain is built from TRBV9 and TRBJ2-7; 11 bases line up with TRBD2. The CDR3 extends over 15 amino acids. Germline-derived CDR1 and CDR2 are SGDLS and YYNGEE. V was pared by 4 bases and J by 0 bases, with 3 bases of the junction left unmatched. The CDR3 here is CASSSGLAVSYEQYF. The CDR3 DNA is TGTGCCAGCAGCTCGGGACTAGCGGTCTCCTACGAGCAGTACTTC.

The gene calls are TRBV24-1 and TRBJ2-2, with TRBD2 matching 7 bases. Losses at the gene ends were 2 bases for V and 1 base for J; bases not matched to a gene: 0. The germline gives CDR1 KGHDR, CDR2 SFDVKD. The CDR3 consists of 15 residues. The CDR3 DNA sequence: TGTGCCACCAGTGATTGGGGGGGGAACACCGGGGAGCTGTTTTTT. Translating gives CATSDWGGNTGELFF.

The chain is built from TRBV14 and TRBJ1-4; tentative D call: TRBD1 (5 bases). The V end was cut by 4 bases, the J end by 12 bases, with 18 bases between. Germline V gene lookup returns CDR1 SGHDN and CDR2 FVKESK. The CDR3 consists of 14 residues. Here the CDR3 DNA reads TGTGCCAGCAGCCCGACCTTCGCACCGGGGGAACTGTTTTTT. Translating it yields CASSPTFAPGELFF. The variable domain in full, completed from reference TRBV14 and TRBJ1-4, reads EAGVTQFPSHSVIEKGQTVTLRCDPISGHDNLYWYRRVMGKEIKFLLHFVKESKQDESGMPNNRFLAERTGGTYSTLKVQPAELEDSGVYFCASSPTFAPGELFFGSGTQLSVL.

This clone was observed once. This rearrangement joins TRBV6-2 or TRBV6-3 to TRBJ2-1; TRBD1 is a possible D gene (5 bases). The CDR3 is 14 residues long. CDR1 is MNHEY and CDR2 is SVGEGT in the germline V gene. Trimming took off 2 bases at V and 9 bases at J, with 14 bases between the two ends. The CDR3 sequence is CASSYGIRRGEQFF. Here the CDR3 DNA reads TGTGCCAGCAGTTACGGGATAAGAAGGGGTGAGCAGTTCTTC.

V gene TRBV6-2 or TRBV6-3 combines with J gene TRBJ2-7; 11 nucleotides line up with TRBD2. The CDR3 contains 14 residues. The germline V gene has CDR1 MNHEY and CDR2 SVGEGT. V lost 5 bases and J lost 4; bases outside the gene matches: 4. DNA of the CDR3: TGTGCCAGCAGTCTCATAGCGGGAGGGTACGAGCAGTACTTC. It specifies CASSLIAGGYEQYF.

The J gene is TRBJ1-1, the V gene TRBV7-2; D might be TRBD1 (5 bases). The CDR3 extends over 14 amino acids. V lost 5 bases, J lost 0 bases, and 10 bases lay in between. Germline values: CDR1 SGHTA, CDR2 FQGNSA. DNA of the CDR3: TGTGCCAGCAGCGCCCAGACAGTGAACACTGAAGCTTTCTTT. Its translation: CASSAQTVNTEAFF.

The V gene is TRBV10-3, the J gene TRBJ1-2; unclear D gene. CDR3 size: 13 residues. CDR1 is ENHRY and CDR2 is SYGVKD in the germline V gene. Trimming pared 2 bases from V and 2 bases from J, leaving 6 bases between. In nucleotides, the CDR3 is TGTGCCATCAGTGAGGGGCAGAACTATGGCTACACCTTC. Its translation is CAISEGQNYGYTF.